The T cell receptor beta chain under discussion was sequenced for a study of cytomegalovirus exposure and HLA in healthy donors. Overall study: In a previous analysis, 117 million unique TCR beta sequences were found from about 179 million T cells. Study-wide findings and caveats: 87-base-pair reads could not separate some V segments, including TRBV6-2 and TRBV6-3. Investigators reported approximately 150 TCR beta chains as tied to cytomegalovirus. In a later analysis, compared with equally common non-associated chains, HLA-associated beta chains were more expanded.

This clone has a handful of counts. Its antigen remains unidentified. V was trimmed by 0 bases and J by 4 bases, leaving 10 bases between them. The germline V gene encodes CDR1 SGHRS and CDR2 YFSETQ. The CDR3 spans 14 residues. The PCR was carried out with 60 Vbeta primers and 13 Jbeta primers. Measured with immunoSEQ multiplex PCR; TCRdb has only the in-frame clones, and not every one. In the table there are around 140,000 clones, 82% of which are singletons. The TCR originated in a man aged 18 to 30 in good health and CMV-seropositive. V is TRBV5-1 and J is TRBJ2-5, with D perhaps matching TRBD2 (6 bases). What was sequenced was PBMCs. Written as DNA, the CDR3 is TGCGCCAGCAGCTTGGCGGGGGACGCAGAGACCCAGTACTTC. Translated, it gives CASSLAGDAETQYF.